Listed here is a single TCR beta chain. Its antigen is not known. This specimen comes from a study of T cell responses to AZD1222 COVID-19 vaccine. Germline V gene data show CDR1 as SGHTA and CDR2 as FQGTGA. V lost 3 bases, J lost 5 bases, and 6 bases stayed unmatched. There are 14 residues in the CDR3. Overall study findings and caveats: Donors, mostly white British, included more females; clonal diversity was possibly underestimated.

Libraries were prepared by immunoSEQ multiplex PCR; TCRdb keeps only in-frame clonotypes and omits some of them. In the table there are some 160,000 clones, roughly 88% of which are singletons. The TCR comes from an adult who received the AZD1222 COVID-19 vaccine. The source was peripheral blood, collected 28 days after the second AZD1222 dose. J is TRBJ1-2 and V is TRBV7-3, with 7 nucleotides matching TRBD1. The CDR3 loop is CASSLDGTAYGYTF. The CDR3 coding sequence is TGTGCCAGCAGCTTGGACGGGACAGCTTATGGCTACACCTTC. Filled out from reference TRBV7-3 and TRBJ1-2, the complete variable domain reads GAGVSQTPSNKVTEKGKYVELRCDPISGHTALYWYRQSLGQGPEFLIYFQGTGAADDSGLPNDRFFAVRPEGSVSTLKIQRTERGDSAVYLCASSLDGTAYGYTFGSGTRLTVV.